The T cell receptor beta chain under discussion was sequenced for a study of cytomegalovirus exposure and HLA in healthy donors. Study-level points and caveats: What a later analysis showed was that several of the most significant clusters appeared linked to common viral pathogens.

Germline CDR1 MDHEN, CDR2 SYDVKM. The ends lost 6 bases at V and 1 base at J; junction bases unmatched: 3. The CDR3 sequence is 15 residues long. Both 60 Vbeta primers and 13 Jbeta primers went into the PCR. Generated by immunoSEQ multiplex PCR, the TCRdb table keeps only in-frame clones and is missing some. The sample shows around 300,000 clones, approximately 85% of them seen only once. A note on this clone: The antigen remains undetermined.

The V and J genes are TRBV28 and TRBJ1-6; 7 bases map to TRBD1. The sequenced material came from PBMCs. This receptor was taken from a woman between 35 and 50 years old in good health and CMV-seropositive. CDR3 loop: CASSPQGSYNSPLHF. The CDR3, as DNA: TGTGCCAGCAGCCCACAGGGGTCCTATAATTCACCCCTCCACTTT.